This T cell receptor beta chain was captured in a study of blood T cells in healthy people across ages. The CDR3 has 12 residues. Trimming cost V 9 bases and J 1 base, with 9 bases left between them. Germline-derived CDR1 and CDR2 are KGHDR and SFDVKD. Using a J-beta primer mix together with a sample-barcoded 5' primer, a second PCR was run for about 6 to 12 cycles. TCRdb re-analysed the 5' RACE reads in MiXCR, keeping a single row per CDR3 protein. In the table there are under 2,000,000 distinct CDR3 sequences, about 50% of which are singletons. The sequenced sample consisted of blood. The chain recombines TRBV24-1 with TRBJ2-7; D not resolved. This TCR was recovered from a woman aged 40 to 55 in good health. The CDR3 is CATQDVSYEQYF. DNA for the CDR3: TGTGCCACCCAGGACGTATCCTACGAGCAGTACTTC.